This T cell receptor (beta chain) was profiled in a study of CD8 T cells in ankylosing spondylitis. Study conclusions and caveats: What seemed typical of ankylosing spondylitis blood was a TCR beta motif built from eight highly homologous variants. Clones that were linked to disease were CD8+ and were relatively rare in peripheral blood. Reportedly, disease-linked clones are significantly enriched in ankylosing spondylitis patients' matched synovial fluid.

This clonotype was detected ten times or more. The antigen remains undetermined. Germline-derived CDR1 and CDR2 are LNHNV and YYDKDF (reference sequence). This CDR3 region has 16 residues. J lost 4 bases, V lost 0 bases, and 7 bases had no gene match. In TCRdb, the 5' RACE reads were re-called with MiXCR into one record per CDR3 protein. The table lists roughly 100,000 distinct CDR3 sequences, about 8% of them singletons, with 9.9% in the top ten. The rearrangement links TRBV15 to TRBJ1-1; 8 bases match TRBD1. The sequencing input was blood, either unsorted or a sorted T cell fraction (not recorded which). The source is a male donor with ankylosing spondylitis or in good health (not recorded which). The CDR3 sequence is CATSRDGTGGGTEAFF. CDR3 sequence (DNA): TGTGCCACCAGCAGAGATGGGACAGGCGGTGGCACTGAAGCTTTCTTT.